This T cell receptor beta chain was recorded in a study of identical twins. Points from the study as a whole: Rather than following the same donors, the conclusions depended on cross-sectional statistical analysis. Where out-of-frame alpha sequences were twin-shared, they showed excess low generation probability. Excess sharing by twins proved weaker in beta out-of-frame sequences.

Germline V gene data show CDR1 as SGHRS and CDR2 as YFSETQ. The CDR3 runs 16 residues. Trimming took 0 bases from V and 2 from J, leaving 14 bases between them. Worth noting for this clonotype: Its antigen is unidentified.

After template switching added a universal primer site, the resulting cDNA carried unique molecular identifiers. TCRdb re-called the 5' RACE reads with MiXCR, one entry per CDR3 protein. This table has 350,000 to 400,000 distinct CDR3 sequences, about 10% appearing once. The sample taken for sequencing was naive T cells sorted from blood. The receptor comes from a woman aged 45 to 65 in good health. This rearrangement joins TRBV5-1 to TRBJ2-5, with D possibly being TRBD1 (5 bases). CDR3 in DNA: TGCGCCAGCAGCTTGGCCCTAGGAAGGGGACAAGAGACCCAGTACTTC. Translating it yields CASSLALGRGQETQYF.